Below, 18 T cell receptor beta chains from the same sample are listed, as sequenced in a study of tumor-infiltrating lymphocytes in oesophageal squamous cell carcinoma. TCRdb used MiXCR to reprocess the PCR reads, holding one entry per CDR3 protein. Here the sample spans about 17,000 distinct CDR3 sequences, less than 55% being singletons. The material sequenced was normal esophageal tissue next to the tumor. The receptor set was obtained from a female donor with esophageal squamous cell carcinoma.

The sample holds many counts of this clonotype. The CDR3 region has the DNA TGTGCCAGGTCTCTTTTTCAACCCCACTCTGGAAACACCATATATTTT. It yields the protein CARSLFQPHSGNTIYF. V gene TRBV27 combines with J gene TRBJ1-3; no clear D. The CDR3 has 16 amino acids. Germline assignment: CDR1 MNHEY and CDR2 SMNVEV (reference sequence). The germline V and J ends were trimmed by 9 bases and 0 bases, with 18 bases remaining between them.

This clonotype was counted at least ten times. The chain joins TRBV4-1 to TRBJ2-7; 8 bases line up with TRBD2. J was trimmed by 4 bases and V by 6 bases; bases with no gene match: 8. CDR1 is MGHRA, CDR2 YSYEKL, per germline. The length of the CDR3 is 14 residues. The CDR3 loop reads CASSLTSGTYEQYF. In DNA, the CDR3 is TGCGCCAGCAGTTTAACTAGCGGAACTTACGAGCAGTACTTC.

This clonotype has only a few counts. The V gene is TRBV7-2, the J gene TRBJ2-3, with a tentative D call TRBD2 (5 bases). The germline gives CDR1 SGHTA, CDR2 FQGNSA. There are 13 residues in the CDR3. The V gene lost 5 bases and the J gene lost 7 bases, with 13 bases spanning the gap. The CDR3 DNA sequence: TGTGCCAGCAGCCCCTCGGGGATCAATACGCAGTATTTT. Amino acids: CASSPSGINTQYF.

Remarks on this clonotype: A much larger clone lies a single base off, so this may be a read error. This chain connects TRBV7-4 to TRBJ2-5; 7 nucleotides match TRBD1. The DNA end lines up better with TRBJ2-7; the J call may be wrong. Germline V gene sequence: CDR1 SGHVT, CDR2 SQSDAQ. The CDR3 extends over 13 amino acids. The CDR3 bases are TGTGTCAGCAATAAGGGGGCAGGCTACGAGCAGTACTTC. Translation: CVSNKGAGYEQYF.

The chain combines TRBV7-6 with TRBJ2-4; D tentatively reads TRBD1 or TRBD2 (5 bases each). Matching the DNA end better, TRBJ2-5 makes the J call doubtful. This CDR3 is 16 amino acids long. Germline lookup yields CDR1 SGHVS and CDR2 FNYEAQ. Here the CDR3 DNA reads TGTGCCAGCAGCCCTATCCGGGACGGGGCGGAGGAGACCCAGTACTTC. Protein sequence: CASSPIRDGAEETQYF.

The chain employs TRBV6-5 and TRBJ2-2; D is ambiguous. V was pared by 4 bases and J by 4 bases, with 10 bases between. The CDR3 spans 14 residues. In germline, CDR1 is MNHEY, CDR2 SVGAGI. Here the CDR3 DNA reads TGTGCCAGCAGTTTTTGGCGTAGCACCGGGGAGCTGTTTTTT. It codes for CASSFWRSTGELFF.

This clonotype was counted ten times or more. CDR3 bases: TGTGCCAGCAGCTTAGCGGGAGAGCCCACAGATACGCAGTATTTT. Its protein product is CASSLAGEPTDTQYF. This rearrangement joins TRBV7-6 to TRBJ2-3; perhaps TRBD2 as D (5 bases). Germline CDR1 and CDR2: SGHVS and FNYEAQ. Trimming stripped 0 bases from V and 2 bases from J, with 9 bases between. The CDR3 runs to 15 residues.

This chain connects TRBV7-2 to TRBJ1-6; TRBD1 might be the D (5 bases). The CDR3 is 16 amino acids. Deletions cut 5 bases from V and 7 bases from J, with 18 bases between. CDR1 SGHTA and CDR2 FQGNSA come from the germline V gene. CDR3 protein: CASSGKDGRGNSPLHF. The CDR3 DNA follows: TGTGCCAGCAGCGGAAAGGACGGCCGGGGCAATTCACCCCTCCACTTT.

This clonotype has a count of ten or more. This sequence joins TRBV7-8 and TRBJ2-3, with D perhaps matching TRBD1 or TRBD2 (5 bases each). Per the germline V gene, CDR1 is SGHVS and CDR2 is FQNEAQ. The CDR3 runs to 14 residues. Between the trimmed V and J ends, which lost 2 bases and 14 bases, there was a span of 20 bases. CDR3 DNA sequence: TGTGCCAGCAGCTTAAAGAGGGGAACCGGGGAGCTGTATTTT. Protein product: CASSLKRGTGELYF. The complete variable domain, with remaining parts taken from reference TRBV7-8 and TRBJ2-3, reads GAGVSQSPRYKVAKRGQDVALRCDPISGHVSLFWYQQALGQGPEFLTYFQNEAQLDKSGLPSDRFFAERPEGSVSTLKIQRTQQEDSAVYLCASSLKRGTGELYFGPGTRLTVL.

This clonotype qualifies as medium-sized. The V gene is TRBV11-2, the J gene TRBJ2-7; D possibly corresponds to TRBD2 (5 bases). Trimming removed 3 bases from V and 5 bases from J, with 11 bases in between. The germline V gene encodes CDR1 SGHAT and CDR2 FQNNGV. The CDR3 has 13 residues. Here the CDR3 DNA reads TGTGCCAGCAGCTTCGGACCACTAGACGAGCAGTACTTC. As protein: CASSFGPLDEQYF.

This chain's CDR3 is CASNHRGADTQYF. DNA of the CDR3: TGTGCCAGCAACCACAGGGGTGCAGATACGCAGTATTTT. The rearrangement joins TRBV11-2 to TRBJ2-3; 7 nucleotides align to TRBD1. V gave up 7 bases and J gave up 4 bases; unmatched junction bases: 5. Germline loops: CDR1 SGHAT, CDR2 FQNNGV. CDR3 length equals 13 residues. The variable domain in full, with the rest retrieved from reference TRBV11-2 and TRBJ2-3, is EAGVAQSPRYKIIEKRQSVAFWCNPISGHATLYWYQQILGQGPKLLIQFQNNGVVDDSQLPKDRFSAERLKGVDSTLKIQPAKLEDSAVYLCASNHRGADTQYFGPGTRLTVL.

The J gene is TRBJ2-5, the V gene TRBV11-2, with 7 bases that match TRBD2. With the DNA end fitting TRBJ2-1 better, the J assignment may be wrong. The CDR3 runs to 15 residues. CDR1 and CDR2 from the germline V gene are SGHAT and FQNNGV. The CDR3 DNA is TGTGCCAGCAGCTTAGTAGGCGGGAGCACAGATACGCAGTTCTTC. Its translation is CASSLVGGSTDTQFF.

The J gene is TRBJ2-4, the V gene TRBV7-2; TRBD2 matches at 9 bases. The DNA end is more similar to TRBJ2-5, so the J call may be wrong. The germline V gene has CDR1 SGHTA and CDR2 FQGNSA. The CDR3 contains 16 residues. The CDR3 DNA follows: TGTGCCAGCAGCTTAGGGGTGGTGCGGGGGGGGGAGACCCAGTACTTC. It yields the protein CASSLGVVRGGETQYF.

This rearrangement joins TRBV24-1 to TRBJ2-7; D may be TRBD2 (7 bases). The J call may be faulty, since TRBJ2-5 better matches the DNA end. This CDR3 region has 15 residues. CDR1 and CDR2 (germline): KGHDR, SFDVKD. CDR3 residues: CATSGAGAAQETQYF. CDR3 coding DNA: TGTGCCACCAGTGGGGCGGGGGCCGCACAAGAGACCCAGTACTTC.

CDR3 sequence: CASSSNGGSYLVGEQYF. CDR3 in DNA: TGTGCCAGCAGCTCAAACGGAGGGTCCTACCTGGTGGGTGAGCAGTACTTC. V gene TRBV7-1 combines with J gene TRBJ2-6, with D perhaps matching TRBD2 (6 bases). TRBJ2-7 explains the end of the DNA better; the J call may be wrong. TRBV7-1 is given ORF status, its function remaining uncertain. This CDR3 is built from 17 residues.

This clonotype appeared once. The chain uses TRBV7-6 and TRBJ2-1; maybe TRBD1 (6 bases). This CDR3 contains 17 residues. Trimming stripped 5 bases from V and 13 bases from J, with 30 bases between. The germline V gene encodes CDR1 SGHVS and CDR2 FNYEAQ. This chain's CDR3 is CASSIPGRGPDRQTQFF. CDR3 DNA sequence: TGTGCCAGCAGCATACCGGGAAGAGGGCCAGACAGGCAGACCCAGTTCTTC.

This clonotype appeared a few times. Here the CDR3 reads CASSNRQGAYEQYF. CDR3 nucleotides: TGTGCCAGCAGCAACAGACAGGGGGCCTACGAGCAGTACTTC. The rearrangement joins TRBV7-8 to TRBJ2-7, with 9 positions matching TRBD1. Germline V gene lookup returns CDR1 SGHVS and CDR2 FQNEAQ. This CDR3 has 14 residues. J gave up 2 bases and V 5 bases, and 4 bases lay outside the gene matches.

CDR3 residues: CASTRGTGGYEQYF. The CDR3 nucleotides are TGTGCCAGCACCAGGGGGACAGGGGGCTACGAGCAGTACTTC. The chain links TRBV28 to TRBJ2-4; 11 nucleotides line up with TRBD1. The J call is uncertain, as TRBJ2-7 better fits the DNA end. This CDR3 contains 14 residues. Germline V gives CDR1 MDHEN, CDR2 SYDVKM.